The table lists the clone carrying this TCR beta chain with a few counts. The antigen is undetermined. The CDR3 runs to 16 residues. V was clipped by 3 bases and J by 2 bases; unmatched bases: 9. Germline lookup yields CDR1 MDHEN and CDR2 SYDVKM. The data are from a study of T cells in Graves' hyperthyroidism and ophthalmopathy. Authors of the study amplified TCR beta CDR3 regions from RNA transcripts. During a first-round RT-PCR of the TCR CDR3, the HTBI primer set was used. One entry per CDR3 protein results from TCRdb running MiXCR on the multiplex PCR reads. This sample yields about 400,000 distinct CDR3 sequences, of which around 14% are seen a single time; about 30% belongs to the top ten. Study outcomes and limitations: In the analysis, a 13 V-J model separated ophthalmopathy from stable hyperthyroidism.

Every diagnosis used clinical symptoms, serum thyroxine and TRAb, thyroid ultrasound and orbital computed tomography. J is TRBJ2-7 and V is TRBV28, with 8 bases that match TRBD1. Material: blood. The TCR comes from a woman between 25 and 40 years old with Graves' hyperthyroidism. The CDR3, as DNA: TGTGCCAGCAGTTTTTCCCCCGGACAGGGACCCTACGAGCAGTACTTC. It translates to CASSFSPGQGPYEQYF.